This T cell receptor (beta chain) was recorded in a study of blood T cell repertoires in COVID-19. The protocol was immunoSEQ multiplex PCR, while the TCRdb copy is restricted to in-frame clones and leaves out a portion. Counted here are about 260,000 clones, approximately 81% occurring once; the ten biggest clones make up 4% to 4.5%. CDR1 is LGHDT, CDR2 YNNKEL, per germline (reference sequence). V lost 5 bases to trimming and J lost 4 bases, with 10 bases between them. The CDR3 length is 13 residues. The chain joins TRBV3-1 (or the pseudogene TRBV3-2) to TRBJ2-3; D is perhaps TRBD2 (6 bases). The sequence came from a man in his fifties or sixties with acute or convalescent COVID-19. The sample taken for sequencing was peripheral blood. This chain's CDR3 is CASSRPGADTQYF. The CDR3 DNA sequence: TGTGCCAGCAGCAGGCCGGGGGCAGATACGCAGTATTTT.